These 5 T cell receptor beta chains came from one sample sequenced in a study of cytomegalovirus exposure and HLA in healthy donors. The PCR had 60 Vbeta and 13 Jbeta primers. The repertoire was sequenced with immunoSEQ multiplex PCR; TCRdb's copy has only in-frame clones and lacks some. Of about 38,000 clones listed, 75% to 90% are singletons. Sequencing was carried out using PBMCs. These receptors came from a woman aged 40 to 49 in good health and CMV-seropositive.

V is TRBV14 and J is TRBJ2-7, with 7 bases lining up with TRBD1. The CDR3 totals 16 residues. Trimming cost V 4 bases and J 1 base; bases outside gene matches: 10. Germline values: CDR1 SGHDN, CDR2 FVKESK. This chain's CDR3 is CASSPNLRDRSYEQYF. CDR3 nucleotide sequence: TGTGCCAGCAGCCCCAACCTCCGGGACAGATCCTACGAGCAGTACTTC.

This chain links TRBV9 with TRBJ2-3, with TRBD2 matching 7 bases. The CDR3 has 13 residues. V lost 3 bases, J lost 3 bases, and 1 base stayed unmatched. The germline gives CDR1 SGDLS, CDR2 YYNGEE. CDR3 DNA sequence: TGTGCCAGCAGCGGGGGGGGGACAGATACGCAGTATTTT. This codes for CASSGGGTDTQYF. The entire variable domain, with the rest obtained from reference TRBV9 and TRBJ2-3, is as follows: DSGVTQTPKHLITATGQRVTLRCSPRSGDLSVYWYQQSLDQGLQFLIQYYNGEERAKGNILERFSAQQFPDLHSELNLSSLELGDSALYFCASSGGGTDTQYFGPGTRLTVL.

The CDR3 DNA sequence: TGTGCCTGGAGTGTACGTAGTTACACCATATATTTT. It specifies CAWSVRSYTIYF. The chain couples TRBV30 to TRBJ1-3; unclear D gene. Germline CDR1 and CDR2: GTSNPN and SVGIG (reference sequence). The germline V and J ends were trimmed by 0 bases and 8 bases, with 8 bases remaining between them. The CDR3 loop spans 12 amino acids.

A few counts support this clone. V is TRBV5-6 and J is TRBJ1-1, with D tentatively TRBD1 (5 bases). V was cut by 0 bases and J by 5 bases, with 11 bases left in between. Germline V gene sequence: CDR1 SGHDT, CDR2 YYEEEE. This CDR3 has 14 amino acids. CDR3 residues: CASSLGRVGTEAFF. For the CDR3, the DNA is TGTGCCAGCAGCTTGGGCAGGGTTGGAACTGAAGCTTTCTTT.

CDR3 in DNA: TGTGCCAGCAGCTTAGCCCGTAGCTCACAGGGGTCTACAACCTTC. Translating it yields CASSLARSSQGSTTF. The rearrangement uses TRBV7-2 and TRBJ1-2, with 7 bases matching TRBD1. Germline values: CDR1 SGHTA, CDR2 FQGNSA. The CDR3 sequence is 15 residues long. V lost 0 bases to trimming and J lost 14 bases; unmatched junction nucleotides: 15.